Listed below are T cell receptor beta chains from one sample, sequenced in a study of CXCR3-negative and CXCR3-positive naive CD8 T cells. Each CDR3 protein gets one entry in TCRdb, which reprocessed the 5' RACE reads and gives no DNA. Here the sample table reports approximately 62,000 distinct CDR3 sequences. The sample was naive CXCR3- CD8+ T cells from blood. The source is a human donor in good health. Some clones in this sample may be carry-over from other donors' samples. CDR3s include the opening cysteine and the closing phenylalanine or tryptophan. Not all rows give a size; the values are once, few, many and, for expanded clones, a class.

size	V	J	CDR3
.	TRBV19	TRBJ2-1	CASSWVPGGDEQFF
.	TRBV5-1	TRBJ2-7	CASSTSGTDYEQYF
.	TRBV28	TRBJ1-2	CASSLWEAARYGYTF
.	TRBV28	TRBJ2-3	CASRMTGFTDTQYF
.	TRBV7-9	TRBJ1-1	CASSGPGQGNTEAFF
.	TRBV7-9	TRBJ2-7	CASSQNRDTYSYEQYF
.	TRBV29-1	TRBJ2-5	CSVEMWETQYF
medium-sized	TRBV7-6	TRBJ1-5	CASSLATAQPQHF
.	TRBV6-8	TRBJ2-7	CASFTPQLGAYEQYF
.	TRBV12-3/TRBV12-4	TRBJ2-3	CASSLGFKEAGTQYF
.	TRBV7-6	TRBJ2-5	CASSSRSGGDETQYF
.	TRBV7-2	TRBJ2-1	CASSSVAGAYNEQFF
.	TRBV5-6	TRBJ2-1	CASSIQDYNEQFF
.	TRBV7-9	TRBJ2-5	CASSSSPWTSLETQYF
.	TRBV13	TRBJ2-5	CASSSRDGETQYF
.	TRBV20-1	TRBJ1-2	CSGLPSDSTYGYTF
.	TRBV20-1	TRBJ2-1	CSARDRGRESIEQFF
.	TRBV20-1	TRBJ2-1	CSARDRRYLPYNEQFF
.	TRBV28	TRBJ2-1	CASSHGPGQGWYNEQFF
.	TRBV19	TRBJ2-1	CASSILVRGADEQFF
.	TRBV7-8	TRBJ2-7	CASSPGALYEQYF
.	TRBV10-2	TRBJ1-3	CASSESEDSGNTIYF
.	TRBV7-9	TRBJ1-6	CASSLNSPLHF
.	TRBV4-3	TRBJ2-1	CASSPGTGVSNEQFF
.	TRBV7-2	TRBJ2-4	CASSLPGLAGAQAKNIQYF
.	TRBV4-3	TRBJ1-1	CASSQESTGELNTEAFF
.	TRBV28	TRBJ2-1	CASSLLAFGSSNVVGQFF
.	TRBV29-1	TRBJ2-7	CSVGVGLCDEQYF
.	TRBV29-1	TRBJ2-7	CSVVVGDLYEQYF
.	TRBV29-1	TRBJ2-7	CSVLAAYEQYF
.	TRBV6-2/TRBV6-3	TRBJ2-4	CASSPDVRIGKNIQYF
.	TRBV29-1	TRBJ2-3	CSVGLIAGGLPDTQYF
.	TRBV4-1	TRBJ2-1	CASSQERDLSYNEQFF
.	TRBV2	TRBJ2-1	CASSWASGYNEQFF
.	TRBV14	TRBJ2-2	CASNLGGTGELFF
.	TRBV5-5	TRBJ2-1	CASSSDLYNEQFF
.	TRBV29-1	TRBJ1-1	CSVDPGGTEAFF
.	TRBV7-2	TRBJ1-1	CASSLEAAMNTEAFF
.	TRBV5-1	TRBJ2-7	CVSSGSAYEQYF
.	TRBV4-1	TRBJ2-1	CASSQDSDEQFF
.	TRBV6-2/TRBV6-3	TRBJ2-7	CASSYRLAGGNEQYF
.	TRBV20-1	TRBJ2-3	CSASEELSTDTQYF
.	TRBV7-9	TRBJ2-3	CASSLGVPNSDTQYF
.	TRBV29-1	TRBJ2-3	CSASGHAPTSTDTQYF
.	TRBV29-1	TRBJ2-5	CSVERRGGLETQYF
.	TRBV9	TRBJ2-7	CASSVELGASYEQYF
.	TRBV28	TRBJ2-1	CASSPAPQGMNEQFF